A selection of T cell receptor beta chains follows, all from one sample in a study of human thymus T cells. The data were produced by immunoSEQ multiplex PCR, yet TCRdb's version contains in-frame clones alone and is incomplete. The table lists 40,000 to 45,000 clones, around 94% of them singletons. The specimen was blood. The source of these receptors is a boy in the first two years of life with a congenital heart defect but otherwise immunologically healthy. Both conserved end residues are part of each CDR3. D genes are given only for firm matches. Rows give clone size only sometimes, using once, few, many, or a class for an expanded clone.

>15|-|TRBJ2-5|TRBD1|TRBV15
CATSRDGGQEGTQYF
TGTGCCACCAGCAGAGATGGGGGACAGGAGGGGACCCAGTACTTC
>13|-|TRBJ2-7|-|TRBV5-1
CASSSTSKYEQYF
TGCGCCAGCAGCTCGACTAGTAAGTACGAGCAGTACTTC
>16|-|TRBJ2-1|TRBD2|TRBV5-1
CASSSTSGWSYNEQFF
TGCGCCAGCAGCTCAACTAGCGGTTGGTCCTACAATGAGCAGTTCTTC
>15|-|TRBJ2-1|-|TRBV27
CASSLGRGGYNEQFF
TGTGCCAGCAGTTTAGGCAGGGGGGGTTACAATGAGCAGTTCTTC
>16|once|TRBJ2-3|TRBD2|TRBV4-2
CASSQDLAGGKDTQYF
TGTGCCAGCAGCCAAGATCTAGCGGGGGGTAAAGATACGCAGTATTTT
>12|-|TRBJ1-2|-|TRBV5-1
CASSLARQSYTF
TGCGCCAGCAGCTTGGCCAGACAGAGCTACACCTTC
>13|-|TRBJ2-5|-|TRBV6-1
CASSGQSGETQYF
TGTGCCAGCAGCGGACAGAGTGGAGAGACCCAGTACTTC
>15|-|TRBJ1-3|-|TRBV19
CASSIGPISGNTIYF
TGTGCCAGTAGTATCGGACCGATCTCTGGAAACACCATATATTTT
>15|-|TRBJ2-3|-|TRBV9
CASSPGGSHTNTQYF
TGTGCCAGCAGCCCGGGCGGTTCCCACACGAATACGCAGTATTTT
>13|-|TRBJ2-7|-|TRBV19
CASRGPGPYEQYF
TGTGCCAGCCGGGGACCCGGGCCCTACGAGCAGTACTTC
>15|-|TRBJ2-3|TRBD2|TRBV6-5
CASSSQRGVADTQYF
TGTGCCAGCAGTTCACAGCGGGGGGTGGCAGATACGCAGTATTTT
>14|-|TRBJ1-5|TRBD1|TRBV28
CASSLGQEYQPQHF
TGTGCCAGCAGTTTGGGACAGGAGTACCAGCCCCAGCATTTT
>11|-|TRBJ2-7|-|TRBV19
CASSIADEQYF
TGTGCCAGTAGTATAGCGGACGAGCAGTACTTC
>12|-|TRBJ1-6|-|TRBV5-1
CASSADGWHLHF
TGCGCCAGCAGCGCGGACGGTTGGCACCTCCACTTT
>11|-|TRBJ1-1|-|TRBV28
CASSLDTEAFF
TGTGCCAGCAGTTTGGATACTGAAGCTTTCTTT
>17|-|TRBJ1-6|-|TRBV4-2
CASSHSGRGRVEEPLHF
TGTGCCAGCAGCCACTCAGGGCGGGGGAGGGTGGAGGAACCCCTCCACTTT
>11|few|TRBJ2-3|-|TRBV7-2
CASSDRDTQYF
TGTGCCAGCTCCGACCGAGATACGCAGTATTTT
>13|-|TRBJ1-1|TRBD1|TRBV6-6
CASRQGANTEAFF
TGTGCCAGCAGACAGGGGGCGAACACTGAAGCTTTCTTT
>15|-|TRBJ2-3|-|TRBV6-5
CASSYSRGSTDTQYF
TGTGCCAGCAGTTACTCGAGGGGGAGCACAGATACGCAGTATTTT
>12|-|TRBJ1-1|-|TRBV11-3
CASSLGHTEAFF
TGTGCCAGCAGCTTGGGACACACTGAAGCTTTCTTT
>13|-|TRBJ2-7|-|TRBV13
CASSLGLTYEQYF
TGTGCCAGCAGCTTAGGATTGACCTACGAGCAGTACTTC
>15|-|TRBJ1-6|-|TRBV4-2
CASSQDSSYNSPLHF
TGTGCCAGCAGCCAGGACAGCTCCTATAATTCACCCCTCCACTTT
>13|-|TRBJ2-2|-|TRBV14
CASRESNTGELFF
TGTGCCAGCAGGGAGTCGAACACCGGGGAGCTGTTTTTT
>18|-|TRBJ2-5|TRBD2|TRBV11-2
CASSFLRGGLAGVKTQYF
TGTGCCAGCAGCTTCCTTCGGGGTGGGTTAGCGGGGGTGAAGACCCAGTACTTC
>17|-|TRBJ2-3|-|TRBV4-2
CASSQEAPGLRTDTQYF
TGTGCCAGCAGCCAAGAAGCCCCGGGGCTGCGCACAGATACGCAGTATTTT
>18|-|TRBJ2-1|-|TRBV19
CASSITPRGVVGFNEQFF
TGTGCCAGTAGTATAACCCCCCGCGGGGTCGTCGGGTTTAATGAGCAGTTCTTC
>11|-|TRBJ2-7|-|TRBV7-2
CASSISYEQYF
TGTGCCAGCAGCATCTCCTACGAGCAGTACTTC
>12|few|TRBJ1-1|-|TRBV30
CAWLGLNAEAFF
TGTGCCTGGTTAGGGCTAAATGCTGAAGCTTTCTTT
>15|once|TRBJ2-1|TRBD2|TRBV28
CASSLAGGLTDEQFF
TGTGCCAGCAGTTTAGCGGGGGGCCTCACCGATGAGCAGTTCTTC
>17|-|TRBJ2-1|-|TRBV27
CASSFYSAGASYNEQFF
TGTGCCAGCAGTTTTTACTCTGCAGGGGCATCCTACAATGAGCAGTTCTTC
>15|-|TRBJ2-1|-|TRBV7-7
CASSLGQGSNNEQFF
TGTGCCAGCAGCTTAGGTCAGGGGAGCAACAATGAGCAGTTCTTC
>13|once|TRBJ2-3|-|TRBV7-9
CASSSLVADTQYF
TGTGCCAGCAGCTCATTAGTGGCAGATACGCAGTATTTT
>16|-|TRBJ1-5|TRBD1|TRBV19
CASSVPGQGRNQPQHF
TGTGCCAGCTCCGTCCCGGGACAGGGACGGAATCAGCCCCAGCATTTT
>12|once|TRBJ2-5|-|TRBV18
CASSPHQETQYF
TGTGCCAGCTCACCCCACCAAGAGACCCAGTACTTC
>14|-|TRBJ2-3|-|TRBV13
CASSLGQGTDTQYF
TGTGCCAGCAGCTTAGGACAGGGCACAGATACGCAGTATTTT
>13|once|TRBJ2-7|TRBD1|TRBV5-1
CASSSGTGGEQYF
TGCGCCAGCAGCTCCGGGACAGGGGGCGAGCAGTACTTT
>17|-|TRBJ2-1|TRBD2|TRBV4-2
CASSRETSGGGSGEQFF
TGTGCCAGCAGCCGAGAAACTAGCGGGGGGGGGTCTGGTGAGCAGTTCTTC
>15|-|TRBJ1-5|TRBD1|TRBV6-5
CASSRLTGGNQPQHF
TGTGCCAGCAGTAGATTGACAGGGGGCAATCAGCCCCAGCATTTT
>15|-|TRBJ1-1|-|TRBV27
CASSLLREAGTEAFF
TGTGCCAGCAGTTTGCTCCGGGAGGCGGGCACTGAAGCTTTCTTT
>13|-|TRBJ1-2|-|TRBV6-1
CASSENRDYGYTF
TGTGCCAGCAGTGAAAACAGGGACTATGGCTACACCTTC
>15|-|TRBJ1-5|-|TRBV28
CASSPYRVSNQPQHF
TGTGCCAGCAGTCCCTACAGGGTGAGCAATCAGCCCCAGCATTTT
>17|-|TRBJ2-3|-|TRBV1
CTSSQDLTLYGTDTQYF
TGCACCAGCAGCCAAGATCTTACACTCTATGGCACAGATACGCAGTATTTT
>15|-|TRBJ1-4|TRBD1|TRBV11-2
CASSLATGANEKLFF
TGTGCCAGCAGCTTAGCTACAGGGGCCAATGAAAAACTGTTTTTT
>13|-|TRBJ1-2|TRBD1|TRBV25-1
CASSLRTGDGYTF
TGTGCCAGCAGTCTACGGACAGGCGATGGCTACACCTTC
>12|few|TRBJ2-1|-|TRBV5-1
CASSLDYNEQFF
TGCGCCAGCAGCTTGGACTACAATGAGCAGTTCTTC
>14|-|TRBJ2-1|-|TRBV1
CTSSLTGTYNEQFF
TGCACCAGCAGCCTAACCGGGACCTACAATGAGCAGTTCTTC
>15|-|TRBJ2-5|TRBD2|TRBV19
CASSINGGAGETQYF
TGTGCCAGTAGTATAAACGGGGGGGCCGGAGAGACCCAGTACTTC
>14|-|TRBJ1-3|-|TRBV2
CASSESGEGNTIYF
TGTGCCAGCAGTGAATCCGGAGAGGGAAACACCATATATTTT
>13|-|TRBJ1-1|-|TRBV7-2
CASSLELGTEAFF
TGTGCCAGCAGCTTAGAACTCGGCACTGAAGCTTTCTTT